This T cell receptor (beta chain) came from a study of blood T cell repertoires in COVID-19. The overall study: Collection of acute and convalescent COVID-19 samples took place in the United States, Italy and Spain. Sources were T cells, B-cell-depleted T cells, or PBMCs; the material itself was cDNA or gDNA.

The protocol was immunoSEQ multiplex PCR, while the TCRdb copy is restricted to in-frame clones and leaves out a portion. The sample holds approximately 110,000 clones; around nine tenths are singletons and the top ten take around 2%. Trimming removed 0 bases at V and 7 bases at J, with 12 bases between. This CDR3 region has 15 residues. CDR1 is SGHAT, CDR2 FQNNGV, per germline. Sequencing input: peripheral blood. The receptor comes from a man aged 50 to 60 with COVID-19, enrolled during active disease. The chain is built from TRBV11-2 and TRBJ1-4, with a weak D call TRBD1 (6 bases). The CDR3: CASSLDGTWAEKLFF. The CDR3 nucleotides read TGTGCCAGCAGCTTAGATGGGACATGGGCTGAAAAACTGTTTTTT.